This passage covers 4 T cell receptor beta chains from one sample sequenced in a study of T-cell reconstitution after alpha-beta-depleted transplantation in children. Preparation of the TCRbeta library involved a method that used unique molecular identifiers. TCRdb re-analysed the PCR reads in MiXCR, keeping a single row per CDR3 protein. The table lists hundreds of thousands of distinct CDR3 sequences, roughly a tenth of them singletons. Specimen: PBMCs from the stem cell graft donor, collected from the stem cell graft. All receptors derive from a human donor who donated a stem cell graft to a child with acute myeloid leukemia.

This clonotype was detected only a few times. The chain carries TRBV6-2 or TRBV6-3 and TRBJ1-2; TRBD1 matches 7 bases. V trimming: 6 bases; J trimming: 1 base; junction bases outside the gene matches: 5. The CDR3 length is 14 residues. Germline-derived CDR1 and CDR2 are MNHEY and SVGEGT. The CDR3 sequence: CASRSDRLNYGYTF. The CDR3 DNA sequence: TGTGCCAGCAGATCGGACAGGCTTAACTATGGCTACACCTTC.

The CDR3 sequence: CSAVDDSYEQYF. The CDR3 DNA sequence: TGCAGTGCTGTTGACGACTCCTACGAGCAGTACTTC. This sequence joins TRBV20-1 and TRBJ2-7; D ambiguous. The germline V gene has CDR1 DFQATT and CDR2 SNEGSKA (reference sequence). CDR3 length equals 12 residues. Trimming shortened V by 5 bases and J by 0 bases, and 8 bases separated the two germline ends.

This clonotype occurred a few times. The V call is TRBV20-1, the J call TRBJ1-5; TRBD1 is a possible D gene (5 bases). Trimming removed 1 base from V and 6 bases from J, with 19 bases in between. Germline V lookup: CDR1 DFQATT, CDR2 SNEGSKA (reference sequence). CDR3 length: 16 amino acids. The CDR3: CSARARSRAESQPQHF. The CDR3 DNA follows: TGCAGTGCTAGAGCTCGAAGCAGGGCGGAAAGTCAGCCCCAGCATTTT.

In this sample, this clonotype turned up a few times. The chain links TRBV4-3 to TRBJ2-7, with a weak D call TRBD2 (5 bases). The CDR3 extends over 17 amino acids. V shed 0 bases and J shed 5 bases, with 20 bases lying between them. CDR1 is LGHNA, CDR2 YSLEER, per germline. The CDR3 here is CASSQDRYAGSYHEQYF. CDR3 coding DNA: TGCGCCAGCAGCCAAGATCGTTACGCGGGTTCGTACCACGAGCAGTACTTC.